The 12 T cell receptor beta chains below all came from one sample that was sequenced in a study of blood T cell repertoires in COVID-19. The repertoire was sequenced with immunoSEQ multiplex PCR; TCRdb's copy has only in-frame clones and lacks some. This sample yields about 150,000 clones, of which approximately 90% are seen a single time; 10% to 15% belongs to the top ten. Specimen: peripheral blood. These receptor sequences come from a man younger than 35 with COVID-19, enrolled during active disease.

The gene calls are TRBV3-1 (or the pseudogene TRBV3-2) and TRBJ1-3, with D possibly matching TRBD1 (6 bases). The CDR3 has 14 amino acids. Trimming removed 1 base at V and 4 bases at J, with 8 bases between. Germline V gene lookup returns CDR1 LGHDT and CDR2 YNNKEL (reference sequence). The CDR3 DNA sequence: TGTGCCAGCAGCCAAGCGGACAGAGGAAACACCATATATTTT. Amino acid sequence: CASSQADRGNTIYF.

V gene TRBV27 combines with J gene TRBJ2-7, with D maybe TRBD1 (6 bases). The ends were cut back, 2 bases at V and 3 bases at J, with 8 bases in the middle. The CDR3 runs to 13 residues. From germline, CDR1 is MNHEY and CDR2 SMNVEV (reference sequence). The CDR3 loop reads CASSLTQGYEQYF. The CDR3 coding sequence is TGTGCCAGCAGTTTAACACAGGGCTACGAGCAGTACTTC.

The rearrangement joins TRBV5-4 to TRBJ2-1, with D possibly matching TRBD2 (6 bases). Per germline, CDR1 SGHNT and CDR2 YYREEE (reference sequence). Trimming took 0 bases from V and 9 from J, leaving 13 bases between them. CDR3 length: 14 residues. The CDR3 bases are TGTGCCAGCAGCTTGGTAATTCGGGGAGGTGAGCAGTTCTTC. Translated, it gives CASSLVIRGGEQFF.

The chain uses TRBV5-6 and TRBJ2-5; 7 bases line up with TRBD1. The CDR3 is made up of 17 amino acids. Germline V gene lookup returns CDR1 SGHDT and CDR2 YYEEEE. V lost 6 bases to trimming and J lost 0 bases; unmatched junction nucleotides: 14. CDR3 in amino acids: CASTILRDSPYQETQYF. CDR3 nucleotide sequence: TGTGCCAGCACCATCCTCCGGGACAGCCCGTACCAAGAGACCCAGTACTTC.

This chain connects TRBV27 to TRBJ2-1; D may be TRBD2 (6 bases). CDR3 length: 16 residues. CDR1 and CDR2 (germline): MNHEY, SMNVEV (reference sequence). V was trimmed by 5 bases and J by 0 bases, leaving 14 bases between them. This chain's CDR3 is CASSLRAGSSYNEQFF. In DNA, the CDR3 is TGTGCCAGCAGTCTCCGGGCGGGGAGCTCCTACAATGAGCAGTTCTTC.

The V gene is TRBV18, the J gene TRBJ1-2; D gene unclear. This CDR3 is built from 16 residues. V shed 0 bases and J shed 2 bases, with 13 bases lying between them. Per germline, CDR1 KGHSH and CDR2 LQKENI. DNA for the CDR3: TGTGCCAGCTCACCACCCGGAGGGAGCTTCAACTATGGCTACACCTTC. It translates to CASSPPGGSFNYGYTF.

The chain carries TRBV9 and TRBJ1-5, with 7 bases lining up with TRBD1. The CDR3 has 14 amino acids. The germline V gene encodes CDR1 SGDLS and CDR2 YYNGEE. J gave up 7 bases and V 2 bases, and 6 bases lay outside the gene matches. The CDR3 loop is CASSVDRAGQPQHF. CDR3 in DNA: TGTGCCAGCAGCGTCGACAGGGCAGGGCAGCCCCAGCATTTT.

CDR3 nucleotide sequence: TGTGCCAGCAGCTGGCGGAACAATGAGCAGTTCTTC. Amino acid sequence: CASSWRNNEQFF. This chain links TRBV5-5 with TRBJ2-1; D call uncertain. The CDR3 contains 12 residues. Germline V gives CDR1 SGHKS, CDR2 YYEKEE (reference sequence). V was trimmed by 3 bases and J by 5 bases, leaving 6 bases between them.

Only one count was recorded for this clone. V gene TRBV5-1 combines with J gene TRBJ2-2, with D possibly being TRBD1 (5 bases). Germline V gene sequence: CDR1 SGHRS, CDR2 YFSETQ. The length of the CDR3 is 14 residues. Trimming removed 0 bases from V and 6 bases from J, with 9 bases in between. The CDR3 is CASSLAQGAGELFF. CDR3 DNA sequence: TGCGCCAGCAGCTTGGCCCAGGGTGCCGGGGAGCTGTTTTTT.

This clone was seen a single time. The V gene is TRBV19, the J gene TRBJ2-2; 15 nucleotides match TRBD2. CDR3 size: 16 residues. With V trimmed by 10 bases and J by 3 bases, 6 bases remained unmatched. Germline V lookup: CDR1 LNHDA, CDR2 SQIVND (reference sequence). The CDR3 sequence is CATRTSGRADTGELFF. CDR3 coding DNA: TGTGCCACCCGGACTAGCGGGAGGGCCGACACCGGGGAGCTGTTTTTT. Complete variable domain (other parts from reference TRBV19 and TRBJ2-2): DGGITQSPKYLFRKEGQNVTLSCEQNLNHDAMYWYRQDPGQGLRLIYYSQIVNDFQKGDIAEGYSVSREKKESFPLTVTSAQKNPTAFYLCATRTSGRADTGELFFGEGSRLTVL.

The chain combines TRBV9 with TRBJ1-2; TRBD1 agrees at 8 bases. Germline lookup yields CDR1 SGDLS and CDR2 YYNGEE. The CDR3 extends over 18 amino acids. V shed 3 bases and J 7 bases; nucleotides not matched to a gene: 20. CDR3: CASSGEQGTSGQGSGYTF. CDR3 coding DNA: TGTGCCAGCAGCGGGGAACAAGGGACCTCTGGACAGGGTTCTGGCTACACCTTC.

The chain couples TRBV7-9 to TRBJ1-4, with D hard to call. V lost 4 bases to trimming and J lost 7 bases, with 13 bases between them. The CDR3 spans 14 residues. In germline, CDR1 is SEHNR, CDR2 FQNEAQ (reference sequence). The CDR3 nucleotides are TGTGCCAGCAGCTCTTCGGTGGGCGTTGAAAAACTGTTTTTT. It translates to CASSSSVGVEKLFF.